This T cell receptor beta chain was found in a study of beta chain features in type 1 diabetes. This CDR3 is built from 13 residues. The germline V and J ends were trimmed by 4 bases and 5 bases, with 9 bases remaining between them. The germline CDR1 and CDR2 sequences are ENHRY and SYGVKD. Sequencing targeted expressed TCRB transcripts, as all isolated RNA had been reverse transcribed. Method: immunoSEQ multiplex PCR; TCRdb's copy keeps in-frame clones and lacks some. This table holds under 350,000 clones, 14% found once. Turning to this clone: Its specificity is not known.

Study-wide points: TCRB CDR3s from Type 1 diabetes patients were moderately but significantly shorter in all four CD4+ subsets. The study found that naive, central memory and Treg TCRB repertoires appeared more similar in patients than in healthy donors.

V and J are TRBV10-3 and TRBJ2-1; D possibly corresponds to TRBD1 (6 bases). This TCR was recovered from a young man with type 1 diabetes. What was sequenced was naive CD4+ T cells from blood. The CDR3 coding sequence is TGTGCCATCAGTGGGACAGAGAACAATGAGCAGTTCTTC. Protein sequence: CAISGTENNEQFF.